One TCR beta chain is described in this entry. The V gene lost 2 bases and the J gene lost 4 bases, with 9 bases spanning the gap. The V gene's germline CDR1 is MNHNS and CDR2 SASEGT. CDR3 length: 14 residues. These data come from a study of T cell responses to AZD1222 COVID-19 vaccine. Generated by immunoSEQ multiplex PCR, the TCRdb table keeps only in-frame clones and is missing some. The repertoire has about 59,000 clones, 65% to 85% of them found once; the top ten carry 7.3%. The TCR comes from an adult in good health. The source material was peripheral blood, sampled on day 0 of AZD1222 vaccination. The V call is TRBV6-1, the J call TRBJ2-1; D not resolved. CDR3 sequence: CASSELKGYNEQFF. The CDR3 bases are TGTGCCAGCAGTGAACTGAAGGGTTACAATGAGCAGTTCTTC.